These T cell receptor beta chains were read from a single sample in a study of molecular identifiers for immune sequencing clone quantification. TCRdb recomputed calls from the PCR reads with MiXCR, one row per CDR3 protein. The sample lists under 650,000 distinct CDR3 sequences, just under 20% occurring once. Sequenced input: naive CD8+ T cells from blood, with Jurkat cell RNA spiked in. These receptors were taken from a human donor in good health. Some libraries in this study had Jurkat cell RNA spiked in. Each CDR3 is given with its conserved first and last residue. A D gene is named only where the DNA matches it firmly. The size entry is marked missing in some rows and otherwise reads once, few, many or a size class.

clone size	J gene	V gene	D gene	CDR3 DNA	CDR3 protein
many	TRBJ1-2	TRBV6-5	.	TGTGCCAGCAGTCCGTCTACCGGGGTCTCCCAAGGCTACACCTTC	CASSPSTGVSQGYTF
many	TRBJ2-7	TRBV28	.	TGTGCCAGCAGTTTTGACGAGCAGTACTTC	CASSFDEQYF
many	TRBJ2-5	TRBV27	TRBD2	TGTGCCAGCAGCATTAGCGGGAACGGCCAAGAGACCCAGTACTTC	CASSISGNGQETQYF
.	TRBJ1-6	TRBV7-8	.	TGTGCCAGCAGCTTAGGTCAGGGAGTTAATTCACCCCTCCACTTT	CASSLGQGVNSPLHF
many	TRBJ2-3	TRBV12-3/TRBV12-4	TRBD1	TGTGCCAGCAGTATCGGGACAGGGGCGCCAGATACGCAGTATTTT	CASSIGTGAPDTQYF
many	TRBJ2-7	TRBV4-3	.	TGCGCCAGCAGCCGTTCTTCGGCCGGGTACTACGAGCAGTACTTC	CASSRSSAGYYEQYF
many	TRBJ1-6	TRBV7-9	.	TGTGCCAGCAGCTCTTCCGACAGCAATTATTCACCCCTCCACTTT	CASSSSDSNYSPLHF
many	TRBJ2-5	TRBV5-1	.	TGCGCCAGCAGCTCGTGGGACACGGAACGGGAGACCCAGTACTTC	CASSSWDTERETQYF
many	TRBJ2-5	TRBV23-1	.	TGCGCCAGCAGTCTAGGGCTGCAAGGGACCCAGTACTTC	CASSLGLQGTQYF
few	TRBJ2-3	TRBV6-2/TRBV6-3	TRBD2	TGTGCCAGCAGTCCCCACGGGGGGAGCACAGATACGCAGTATTTT	CASSPHGGSTDTQYF
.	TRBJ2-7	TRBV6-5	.	TGTGCCAGCAGTTACTACCACGGGCAGTACTTC	CASSYYHGQYF
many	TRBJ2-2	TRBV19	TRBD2	TGTGCCAGTAGTATACTAGCGGGGACCGGGGAGCTGTTTTTT	CASSILAGTGELFF
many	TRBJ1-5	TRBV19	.	TGTGCCAGTAGTATTGAGGACAGTGATGATAGCAATCAGCCCCAGCATTTT	CASSIEDSDDSNQPQHF
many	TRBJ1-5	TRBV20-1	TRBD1	TGCAGTGCTAGGCCAATGGAGACAGGGCGATTAGGCAATCAGCCCCAGCATTTT	CSARPMETGRLGNQPQHF
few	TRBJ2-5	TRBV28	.	TGTGCCAGCGTTCACTGGGGTACACAAGAGACCCAGTACTTC	CASVHWGTQETQYF
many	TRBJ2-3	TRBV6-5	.	TGTGCCAAACACCCAGATACGCAGTATTTT	CAKHPDTQYF
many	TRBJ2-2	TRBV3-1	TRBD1	TGTGCCAGCAGCCAAGGGACAGGGGATATCACCGGGGAGCTGTTTTTT	CASSQGTGDITGELFF
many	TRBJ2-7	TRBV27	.	TGTGCCAGCAGTCCCGATACAGGGTTAGCCGACGAGCAGTACTTC	CASSPDTGLADEQYF
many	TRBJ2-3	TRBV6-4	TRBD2	TGTGCCAGCAGTGAACGGGGGACTAGCGGGAGAAGTCCCACAGATACGCAGTATTTT	CASSERGTSGRSPTDTQYF
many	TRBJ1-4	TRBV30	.	TGTGCCTGGAGTGTGTATAATGAAAAACTGTTTTTT	CAWSVYNEKLFF
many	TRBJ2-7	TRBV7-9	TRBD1	TGTGCCAGCAGCTTATTTGAGGGGGCTAAGTACGAGCAGTACTTC	CASSLFEGAKYEQYF
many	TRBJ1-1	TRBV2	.	TGTGCCAGCAGTGAGTTCGATATGAACACTGAAGCTTTCTTT	CASSEFDMNTEAFF
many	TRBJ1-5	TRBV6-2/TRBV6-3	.	TGTGCCAGCAGCCAGGGAAGGTTAAATCAGCCCCAGCATTTT	CASSQGRLNQPQHF
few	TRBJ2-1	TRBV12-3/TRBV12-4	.	TGTGCCAGCAGTTTAGGATTGGTTGAGCAGTTCTTC	CASSLGLVEQFF
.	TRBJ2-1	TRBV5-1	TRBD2	TGCGCCAGCAGCATGTGGGAGGGGACCTACAATGAGCAGTTCTTC	CASSMWEGTYNEQFF
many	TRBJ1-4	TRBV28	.	TGTGCCAGCAGTCTGGGGACGAGAAAACTGTTTTTT	CASSLGTRKLFF
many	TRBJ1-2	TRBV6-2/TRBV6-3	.	TGTGCCAGCAGTTCCGGGGGATGGGGAGACTATGGCTACACCTTC	CASSSGGWGDYGYTF
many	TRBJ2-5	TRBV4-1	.	TGCGCCAGCAGCCAAGCTCCAGACAGCCAAGAGACCCAGTACTTC	CASSQAPDSQETQYF
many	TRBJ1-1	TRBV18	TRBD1	TGTGCCAGCTCTGACAGGGCCACTGAAGCTTTCTTT	CASSDRATEAFF